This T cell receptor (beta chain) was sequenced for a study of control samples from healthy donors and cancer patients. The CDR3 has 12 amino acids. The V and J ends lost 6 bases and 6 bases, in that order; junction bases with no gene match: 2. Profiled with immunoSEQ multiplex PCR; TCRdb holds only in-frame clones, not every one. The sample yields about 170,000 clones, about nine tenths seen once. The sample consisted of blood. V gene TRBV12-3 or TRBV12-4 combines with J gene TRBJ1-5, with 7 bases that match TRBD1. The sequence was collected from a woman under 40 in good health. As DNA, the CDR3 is TGTGCCAGCAGCCGACAGGGTCAGCCCCAGCATTTT. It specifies CASSRQGQPQHF.